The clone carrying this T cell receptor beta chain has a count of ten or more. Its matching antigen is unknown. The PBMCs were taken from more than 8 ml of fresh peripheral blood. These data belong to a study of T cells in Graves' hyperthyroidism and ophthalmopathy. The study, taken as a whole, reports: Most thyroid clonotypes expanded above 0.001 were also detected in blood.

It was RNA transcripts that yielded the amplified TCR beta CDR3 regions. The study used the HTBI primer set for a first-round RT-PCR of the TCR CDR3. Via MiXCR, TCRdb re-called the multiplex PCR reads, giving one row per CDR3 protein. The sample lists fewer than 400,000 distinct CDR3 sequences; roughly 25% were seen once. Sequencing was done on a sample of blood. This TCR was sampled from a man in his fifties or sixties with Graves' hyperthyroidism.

The CDR3 is CSASWSAGLYNEQFF. CDR3 coding DNA: TGCAGTGCTAGTTGGTCAGCAGGACTTTACAATGAGCAGTTCTTC. This chain joins TRBV20-1 and TRBJ2-1; maybe TRBD2 (5 bases). The germline gives CDR1 DFQATT, CDR2 SNEGSKA (reference sequence). The CDR3 sequence is 15 residues long. V dropped 3 bases and J dropped 4 bases, with 16 bases sitting between them.